The 9 T cell receptor beta chains below come from one sample, sequenced in a study of response to subunit inactivated influenza vaccine listed by TCRdb under 2018. The method behind the library was RT-PCR. This sample was sequenced with an Illumina HiSeq 2500. TCRdb's own reprocessing of the public reads used fastp at Q25 and MiXCR and kept productive beta chains. When rows share a CDR3 protein, they turn into one entry using the most common DNA and genes. This sample holds under 750,000 distinct CDR3 sequences; around 11% were observed only once. Of the sample, 9.5% to 13% is held by the ten largest clones. The source was PBMCs from blood, collected on the day of vaccination. Receptors were obtained from a man aged 50 to 59 who received an inactivated influenza vaccine. Donor details come from another sample of the same person, matched by shared clones.

This rearrangement joins TRBV12-3 or TRBV12-4 to TRBJ2-4; 8 nucleotides line up with TRBD1. V shed 7 bases, J shed 0 bases, and the junction held 8 bases outside the gene matches. The CDR3 extends over 16 amino acids. This CDR3 is CASTDRGSLAKNIQYF. CDR3 DNA sequence: TGTGCCAGCACCGACAGGGGTTCTCTAGCCAAAAACATTCAGTACTTC.

This chain uses TRBV12-3 or TRBV12-4 with TRBJ2-2; 9 bases agree with TRBD1. The CDR3 is 16 amino acids. The V and J ends lost 7 bases and 1 base, in that order; junction bases with no gene match: 7. The CDR3 DNA reads as TGTGCCAGCACCCTCCGGGGACAGGGGAACACCGGGGAGCTGTTTTTT. This encodes CASTLRGQGNTGELFF.

The rearrangement joins TRBV20-1 to TRBJ2-2; possibly TRBD1 for D (5 bases). Germline loops: CDR1 DFQATT, CDR2 SNEGSKA (reference sequence). The CDR3 contains 14 residues. V lost 3 bases and J lost 6, with 14 bases in between. CDR3 protein: CSARSSRAAGELFF. The DNA for the CDR3 is TGCAGTGCTAGGTCCTCCAGGGCGGCCGGGGAGCTGTTTTTT.

The V and J genes are TRBV12-3 or TRBV12-4 and TRBJ2-3, with 9 bases identical to TRBD2. This CDR3 has 17 residues. Trimming took 4 bases from V and 1 from J; bases not matched to a gene: 9. CDR3 sequence reads: CASSSPDSGSGTDTQYF. The CDR3 nucleotides are TGTGCCAGCAGTTCGCCGGATAGCGGGAGTGGCACAGATACGCAGTATTTT.

This clonotype has a count of ten or more. The V gene is TRBV28, the J gene TRBJ2-2; 11 positions match TRBD2. The CDR3 is 17 amino acids. J lost 7 bases, V lost 5 bases, and 12 bases had no gene match. From germline, CDR1 is MDHEN and CDR2 SYDVKM. The CDR3 DNA reads as TGTGCCAGCAGTGATAGCGACCGCGGACTAGCGGGCGGGGAGCTGTTTTTT. The encoded protein is CASSDSDRGLAGGELFF.

This clonotype was counted a few times. This rearrangement joins TRBV7-9 to TRBJ2-2; perhaps D is TRBD1 or TRBD2 (5 bases each). The ends were cut back, 1 base at V and 6 bases at J, with 18 bases in the middle. The CDR3 extends over 17 amino acids. Germline V gives CDR1 SEHNR, CDR2 FQNEAQ (reference sequence). The DNA for the CDR3 is TGTGCCAGCAGCTTAGGAGCCGACAGCCGGACTTCCGGGGAGCTGTTTTTT. This encodes CASSLGADSRTSGELFF.

This clonotype was found a few times. The CDR3 reads CASKSSFDGYTF. The CDR3, as DNA: TGTGCCAGCAAAAGCTCCTTCGATGGCTACACCTTC. This sequence joins TRBV28 and TRBJ1-2; D call uncertain. The germline V gene has CDR1 MDHEN and CDR2 SYDVKM. The CDR3 extends over 12 amino acids. Trimming cost V 7 bases and J 6 bases, with 12 bases left between them.

The table lists this clonotype with many counts. Written as DNA, the CDR3 is TGTGCCAGCGGAAACACCGGGGAGCTGTTTTTT. Its translation: CASGNTGELFF. The gene calls are TRBV12-3 or TRBV12-4 and TRBJ2-2; D is uncertain. The CDR3 contains 11 residues. Trimming took off 8 bases at V and 2 bases at J, with 3 bases between the two ends.

In its sample, this clonotype was seen a few times. The chain links TRBV7-9 to TRBJ2-1, with D unclear. The CDR3 totals 15 residues. The V and J ends lost 4 bases and 2 bases respectively, with 12 bases between them. Germline CDR1 SEHNR, CDR2 FQNEAQ (reference sequence). DNA for the CDR3: TGTGCCAGCAGCTCCCTGACAATACCCTACAATGAGCAGTTCTTC. Translating gives CASSSLTIPYNEQFF.